This is a list of T cell receptor beta chains from one sample in a study of T cells after somatic rescue of genetic block. Using immunoSEQ multiplex PCR, the repertoire was profiled, and TCRdb retains in-frame clones only, with some absent. The sample includes 13,000 to 15,000 clones, approximately 72% of them seen just once. Input material: peripheral blood mononuclear cells (PBMCs). Every receptor here comes from a boy aged 5-17 years. Both conserved end residues are part of each CDR3. The D gene is left open where the match is weak. Some rows have no size entry. The others give once, few or many, or a class for an expanded clone.

once	14	NA	TRBV19	TRBJ2-4	TGTGCCACCCGGAACCGTAGGCCGGAAGACATTCAGTACTTC	CATRNRRPEDIQYF
NA	15	NA	TRBV5-4	TRBJ1-1	TGTGCCAGCAGCCCCTCGGGTAGGGGGAACACTGAAGCTTTCTTT	CASSPSGRGNTEAFF
NA	15	TRBD1	TRBV11-3	TRBJ2-7	TGTGCCAGCAGCTTTGACAGGGGTTCCTCCTACGAGCAGTACTTC	CASSFDRGSSYEQYF
NA	15	TRBD2	TRBV19	TRBJ2-1	TGTGCCAGTAGTATTTCTAGCGGGAGTTGGAATGAGCAGTTCTTC	CASSISSGSWNEQFF
NA	16	TRBD2	TRBV5-1	TRBJ2-3	TGCGCCAGCAGCTTTGGGACTAGCGGGAGAATGGATACGCAGTATTTT	CASSFGTSGRMDTQYF
NA	18	NA	TRBV5-1	TRBJ1-4	TGCGCCAGCAGCTTTGGCCTGCAGGGGACCGGAGCTAATGAAAAACTGTTTTTT	CASSFGLQGTGANEKLFF
NA	15	NA	TRBV19	TRBJ1-4	TGTGCCAGTAGTATAGGAACAGCCCTAAATGAAAAACTGTTTTTT	CASSIGTALNEKLFF
NA	15	TRBD2	TRBV6-1	TRBJ2-1	TGTGCCAGCAGTTCTAGCGGGAGCTCCTACAATGAGCAGTTCTTC	CASSSSGSSYNEQFF
NA	16	TRBD2	TRBV4-1	TRBJ2-5	TGCGCCAGCAGCCAAGCTAGAGCGGGGGATTACGAGACCCAGTACTTC	CASSQARAGDYETQYF
NA	16	NA	TRBV4-2	TRBJ2-5	TGTGCCAGCAGCCTTCCCGGGGCAGGGGGGGGAGAGACCCAGTACTTC	CASSLPGAGGGETQYF
NA	15	TRBD1	TRBV7-9	TRBJ2-7	TGTGCCAGCAGCTTAGGGCCACAGGGGTCCTACGAGCAGTACTTC	CASSLGPQGSYEQYF
NA	14	NA	TRBV5-1	TRBJ2-5	TGCGCCAGCAGCCCGGACAAGGGGTTAGAGACCCAGTACTTC	CASSPDKGLETQYF
once	16	NA	TRBV6-1	TRBJ1-2	TGTGCCAGCAGTGAGGGTATTTCCGAAATCAGCTATGGCTACACCTTC	CASSEGISEISYGYTF
NA	12	NA	TRBV28	TRBJ1-6	TGTGCCAGCATTAGTTCTAGCTTCTCCCTCCACTTT	CASISSSFSLHF
NA	16	NA	TRBV18	TRBJ2-1	TGTGCCAGCTCACCTCTCGACTTTTACTCCTACAATGAGCAGTTCTTC	CASSPLDFYSYNEQFF
NA	15	NA	TRBV5-1	TRBJ1-4	TGCGCCAGCAGCTTGGGTACAGGGTTTAATGAAAAACTGTTTTTT	CASSLGTGFNEKLFF
NA	11	NA	TRBV5-8	TRBJ1-1	TGTGCCAGCAGCTTGACAGGTTCAGCTTTCTTT	CASSLTGSAFF
NA	13	NA	TRBV6-6	TRBJ2-7	TGTGCCAGCACCCAGGGCCCCACCTACGAGCAGTACTTC	CASTQGPTYEQYF
medium-sized	13	NA	TRBV5-1	TRBJ1-5	TGCGCCAGCAGCTTGGAACGGGGACAGCCCCAGCATTTT	CASSLERGQPQHF
once	16	NA	TRBV4-1	TRBJ2-1	TGCGCCAGCAGCCAAGGGTACGGCCGCTCCTACAATGAGCAGTTCTTC	CASSQGYGRSYNEQFF
once	16	TRBD1	TRBV2	TRBJ1-5	TGTGCCAGCAGAGCAGGGGGCTCAAGGGGCAATCAGCCCCAGCATTTT	CASRAGGSRGNQPQHF
NA	14	NA	TRBV18	TRBJ1-5	TGTGCCAGCTCACCAGGATTGTGGAATCAGCCCCAGCATTTT	CASSPGLWNQPQHF
medium-sized	16	NA	TRBV19	TRBJ1-2	TGTGCCAGTAGTATTCCCCCCTCACAGGGACCCTATGGCTACACCTTC	CASSIPPSQGPYGYTF
NA	14	NA	TRBV6-5	TRBJ1-4	TGTGCCAGCAGCAACAGTGCAACTAATGAAAAACTGTTTTTT	CASSNSATNEKLFF
NA	17	NA	TRBV15	TRBJ2-7	TGTGCCACCAGCAGAGATCTGCCTCCCCTGGGGGTTTACGAGCAGTACTTC	CATSRDLPPLGVYEQYF
NA	12	NA	TRBV6-5	TRBJ1-1	TGTGCCAGCAGTTACTACGGTGGAGAAGCTTTCTTT	CASSYYGGEAFF
NA	14	NA	TRBV5-1	TRBJ2-1	TGCGCCAGCAGCTTTGGTGGGGGGATCAATGAGCAGTTCTTC	CASSFGGGINEQFF
NA	10	NA	TRBV2	TRBJ1-2	TGTGCCAGCAGTTACATAGCCGGTACCTTC	CASSYIAGTF
once	17	NA	TRBV2	TRBJ1-5	TGTGCCAGCAGCGGATCCCTGACAGCGCACTACAATCAGCCCCAGCATTTT	CASSGSLTAHYNQPQHF
NA	12	NA	TRBV11-2	TRBJ2-7	TGTGCCAGCAGGGTGCAGGGACGCGAGCAGTACTTC	CASRVQGREQYF